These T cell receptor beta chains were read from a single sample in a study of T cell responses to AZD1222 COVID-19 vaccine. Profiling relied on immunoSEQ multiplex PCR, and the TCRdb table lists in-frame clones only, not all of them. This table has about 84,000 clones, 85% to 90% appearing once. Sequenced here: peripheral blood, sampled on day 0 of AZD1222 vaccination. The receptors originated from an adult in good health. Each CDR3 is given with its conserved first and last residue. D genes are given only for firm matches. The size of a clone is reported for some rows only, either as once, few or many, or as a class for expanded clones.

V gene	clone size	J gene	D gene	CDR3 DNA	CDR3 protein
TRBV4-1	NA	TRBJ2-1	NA	TGCGCCAGCAGCCAAGAGGGCTTGGCTGTTTACAATGAGCAGTTCTTC	CASSQEGLAVYNEQFF
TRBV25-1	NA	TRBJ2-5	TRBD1	TGTGCCAGCAGTGCCTCCGGGACAGGGTTTCGAGAGACCCAGTACTTC	CASSASGTGFRETQYF
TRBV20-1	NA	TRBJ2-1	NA	TGCAGTGCTAGTAACAGGGCCTATGAGCAGTTCTTC	CSASNRAYEQFF
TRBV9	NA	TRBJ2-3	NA	TGTGCCAGCAGCGTCGGACAGTTAACAGATACGCAGTATTTT	CASSVGQLTDTQYF
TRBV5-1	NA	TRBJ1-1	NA	TGCGCCAGCAGCTTGTACTCAGGGAACACTGAAGCTTTCTTT	CASSLYSGNTEAFF
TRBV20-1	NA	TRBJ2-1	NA	TGCAGTGCTAGGGCGTGGGGTGAGCAGTTCTTC	CSARAWGEQFF
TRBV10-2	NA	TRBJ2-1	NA	TGCGCCAGCAGTGAGAGTACCTACAATGAGCAGTTCTTC	CASSESTYNEQFF
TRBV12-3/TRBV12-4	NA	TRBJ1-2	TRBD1	TGTGCCAGCAGTCTGGGACAGGACTATGGCTACACCTTC	CASSLGQDYGYTF
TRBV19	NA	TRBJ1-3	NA	TGTGCCAGTAGTTCGGGACATACCTCTGGAAACACCATATATTTT	CASSSGHTSGNTIYF
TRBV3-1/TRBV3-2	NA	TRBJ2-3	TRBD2	TGTGCCAGCAGCCTTGGACTAGCGGGAGATACGCAGTATTTT	CASSLGLAGDTQYF
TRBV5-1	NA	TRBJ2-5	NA	TGCGCCAGCAGCTTGGCAGGGTTCCCAAGAGAGACCCAGTACTTC	CASSLAGFPRETQYF
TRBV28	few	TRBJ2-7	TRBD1	TGTGCCAGCAGTTTGAGGACAGGGGGCTCCTACGAGCAGTACTTC	CASSLRTGGSYEQYF
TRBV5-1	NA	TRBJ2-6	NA	TGCGCCAGCAGCCCCCGTGAAGCTGGGGCCAACGTCCTGACTTTC	CASSPREAGANVLTF
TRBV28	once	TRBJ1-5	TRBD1	TGTGCCAGCGAGAGGGGGCCGGGGCAGCCCCAGCATTTT	CASERGPGQPQHF
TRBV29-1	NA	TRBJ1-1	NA	TGCAGCGTCCGAGGACAGACAACCACTGAAGCTTTCTTT	CSVRGQTTTEAFF
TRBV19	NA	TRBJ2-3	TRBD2	TGTGCCAGTAATTTGGGAGGGAAAAGCACAGATACGCAGTATTTT	CASNLGGKSTDTQYF
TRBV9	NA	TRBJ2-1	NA	TGTGCCAGCAGCGCAGGGGCCAGGCACTACAATGAGCAGTTCTTC	CASSAGARHYNEQFF
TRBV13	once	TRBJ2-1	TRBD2	TGTGCCAGCAGTAGGGCGGGGACTAGCGGCCCCAATGAGCAGTTCTTC	CASSRAGTSGPNEQFF
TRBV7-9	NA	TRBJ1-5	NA	TGTGCCAGCAGCTTCGACGATTATCAGCCCCAGCATTTT	CASSFDDYQPQHF
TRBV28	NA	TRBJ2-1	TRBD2	TGTGCCAGCAGTTCTCCCGAGGGACTAAGCTCCTACAATGAGCAGTTCTTC	CASSSPEGLSSYNEQFF
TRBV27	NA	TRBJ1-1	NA	TGTGCCAGCAGTTTAGAAGTATACACTGAAGCTTTCTTT	CASSLEVYTEAFF
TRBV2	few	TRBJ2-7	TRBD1	TGTGCCAGTCACCCGGGACAGGGAGACGAGCAGTACTTC	CASHPGQGDEQYF
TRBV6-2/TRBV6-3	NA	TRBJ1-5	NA	TGTGCCAGCAGTTTCCAAGGGAATCAGCCCCAGCATTTT	CASSFQGNQPQHF
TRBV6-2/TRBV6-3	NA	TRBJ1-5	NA	TGTGCCAGCAGTTGGGACGGCCGGGGGGGCAATCAGCCCCAGCATTTT	CASSWDGRGGNQPQHF
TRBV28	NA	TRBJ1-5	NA	TGTGCCAGCAGACTTGGGGGTAGAGCACTTAGCAATCAGCCCCAGCATTTT	CASRLGGRALSNQPQHF
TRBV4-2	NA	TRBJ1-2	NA	TGTGCCAGCAGCCAGGGAGAAAACGCCTGGGGAGGGGGCTACACCTTC	CASSQGENAWGGGYTF
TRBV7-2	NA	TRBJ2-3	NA	TGTGCCAGCAGCATTAGCGGCAGCAGCACAGATACGCAGTATTTT	CASSISGSSTDTQYF
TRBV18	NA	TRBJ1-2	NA	TGTGCCAGCTCACTGTCGAGTGACTATGGCTACACCTTC	CASSLSSDYGYTF
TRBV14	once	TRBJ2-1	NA	TGTGCCAGCAGCCCCTGGACTCACAATGAGCAGTTCTTC	CASSPWTHNEQFF
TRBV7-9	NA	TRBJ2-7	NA	TGTGCCAGCAGCCCAGGGATCTCTGCACACGAGCAGTACTTC	CASSPGISAHEQYF
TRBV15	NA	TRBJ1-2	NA	TGTGCCACCAGCAGACCCCCGGGCCGCTACACCTTC	CATSRPPGRYTF
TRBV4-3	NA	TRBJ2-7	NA	TGCGCCAGCAGCCAAGGTGACGGGGCCGGCGCGTACGAGCAGTACTTC	CASSQGDGAGAYEQYF
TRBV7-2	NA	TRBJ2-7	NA	TGTGCCAGCAGCTATTTCGAGGCCTACGAGCAGTACTTC	CASSYFEAYEQYF
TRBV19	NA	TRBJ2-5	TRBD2	TGTGCCAGTAGTAGGGAGGGACTAGCGGGAGCATTGGAGACCCAGTACTTC	CASSREGLAGALETQYF
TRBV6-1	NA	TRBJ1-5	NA	TGTGCCAGCAGTGAAGTCCAGATTATAGGGGTAGGAGATCAGCCCCAGCATTTT	CASSEVQIIGVGDQPQHF
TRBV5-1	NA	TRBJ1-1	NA	TGCGCCAGCAGCTTGGAACTGACCACTGAAGCTTTCTTT	CASSLELTTEAFF
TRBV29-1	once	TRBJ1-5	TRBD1	TGCAGCGTCTCGACAGGGGAGGGTCAGCCCCAGCATTTT	CSVSTGEGQPQHF